The clone carrying this TCR beta chain was counted a few times. Unique molecular identifiers were used in preparing the TCRbeta library. TCRdb re-called the PCR reads through MiXCR, storing one row per CDR3 protein. The sample lists about 420,000 distinct CDR3 sequences, about a sixth occurring once. This sample is drawn from a study of T-cell reconstitution after alpha-beta-depleted transplantation in children. The junction had 3 bases not matched to a gene; V was cut back by 0 bases and J by 4 bases. Germline V CDR1 and CDR2: SGHRS, YFSETQ. The length of the CDR3 is 14 residues. The V and J genes are TRBV5-1 and TRBJ1-2, with 7 bases matching TRBD1. This material consisted of PBMCs, mostly from graft donor cells, taken 360 days after TCRalphabeta/CD19-depleted stem cell transplant. The TCR originated in a boy under two years old who had a stem cell transplant for Wiskott-Aldrich syndrome, so the T cells may come from the graft donor. The CDR3 coding sequence is TGCGCCAGCAGCTTGGAGACAGGGATCTATGGCTACACCTTC. This encodes CASSLETGIYGYTF.